Below, one TCR beta chain is given with its context. Trimming at V came to 2 bases and at J to 4 bases, leaving 4 bases not matched to a gene. CDR1 is MDHEN and CDR2 is SYDVKM in the germline V gene. The CDR3 runs 16 residues. Assay: immunoSEQ multiplex PCR; the TCRdb copy retains only in-frame clones and omits some. The table has around 250,000 clones, 80% to 90% seen once. Followed longitudinally, the Seattle patients had been enrolled during active infection. The data were obtained in a study of blood T cell repertoires in COVID-19. The sample consisted of peripheral blood. The chain couples TRBV28 to TRBJ2-2, with 10 bases fitting TRBD2. The clonotype comes from a woman between 65 and 79 years old with COVID-19, enrolled during active disease. Written as DNA, the CDR3 is TGTGCCAGCAGTTTAGTAGCGGGAGGTACCACCGGGGAGCTGTTTTTT. Translation gives CASSLVAGGTTGELFF.